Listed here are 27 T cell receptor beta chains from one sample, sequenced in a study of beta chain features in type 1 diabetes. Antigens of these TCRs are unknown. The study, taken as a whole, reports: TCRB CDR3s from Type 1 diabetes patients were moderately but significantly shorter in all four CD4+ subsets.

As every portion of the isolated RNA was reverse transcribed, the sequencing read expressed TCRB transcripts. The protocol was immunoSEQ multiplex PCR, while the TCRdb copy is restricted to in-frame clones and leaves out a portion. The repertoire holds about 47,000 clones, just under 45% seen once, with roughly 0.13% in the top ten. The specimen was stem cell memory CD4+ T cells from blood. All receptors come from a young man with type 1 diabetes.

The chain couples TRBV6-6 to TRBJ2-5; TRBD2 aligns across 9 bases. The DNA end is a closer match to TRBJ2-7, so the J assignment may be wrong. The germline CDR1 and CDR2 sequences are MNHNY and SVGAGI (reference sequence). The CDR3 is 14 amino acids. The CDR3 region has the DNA TGTGCCAGCAGTTTAGCGGGAGCGGTCGTCGAGCAGTACTTC. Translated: CASSLAGAVVEQYF.

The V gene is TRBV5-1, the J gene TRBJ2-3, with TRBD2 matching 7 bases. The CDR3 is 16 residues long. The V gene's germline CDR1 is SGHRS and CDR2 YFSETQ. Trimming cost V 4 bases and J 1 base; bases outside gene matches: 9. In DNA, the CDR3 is TGCGCCAGCAGCCCACGACTAGCTTCTCGCACAGATACGCAGTATTTT. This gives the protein CASSPRLASRTDTQYF.

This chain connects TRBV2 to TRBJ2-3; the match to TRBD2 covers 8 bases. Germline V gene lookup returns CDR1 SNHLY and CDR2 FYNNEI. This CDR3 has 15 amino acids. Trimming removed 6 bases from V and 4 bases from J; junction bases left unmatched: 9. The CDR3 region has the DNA TGTGCCAGCAGCCCCAGAGCGGGAGCCCCAGATACGCAGTATTTT. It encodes CASSPRAGAPDTQYF.

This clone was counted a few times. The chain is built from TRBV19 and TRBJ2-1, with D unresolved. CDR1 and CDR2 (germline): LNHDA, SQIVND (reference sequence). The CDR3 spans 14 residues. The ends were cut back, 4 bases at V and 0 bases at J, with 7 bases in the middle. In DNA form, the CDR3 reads TGTGCCAGTAGTACCTACCCCTCCTACAATGAGCAGTTCTTC. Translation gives CASSTYPSYNEQFF.

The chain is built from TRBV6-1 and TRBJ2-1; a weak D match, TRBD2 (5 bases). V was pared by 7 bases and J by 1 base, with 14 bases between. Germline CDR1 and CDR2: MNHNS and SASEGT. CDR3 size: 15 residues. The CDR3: CASTLRGPSYNEQFF. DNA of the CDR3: TGTGCCAGCACTCTTCGGGGTCCATCCTACAATGAGCAGTTCTTC.

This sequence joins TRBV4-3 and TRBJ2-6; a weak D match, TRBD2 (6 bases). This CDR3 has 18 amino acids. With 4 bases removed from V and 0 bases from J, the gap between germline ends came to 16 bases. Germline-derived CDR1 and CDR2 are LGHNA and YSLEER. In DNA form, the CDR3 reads TGCGCCAGCAGCCCGGGGATTAGCGGAGACTCTGGGGCCAACGTCCTGACTTTC. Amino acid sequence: CASSPGISGDSGANVLTF.

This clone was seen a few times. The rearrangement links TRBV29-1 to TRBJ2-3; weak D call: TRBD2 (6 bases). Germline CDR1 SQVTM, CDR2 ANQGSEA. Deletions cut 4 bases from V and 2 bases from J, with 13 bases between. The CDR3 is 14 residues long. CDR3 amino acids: CSVGGTGFTDTQYF. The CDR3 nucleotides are TGCAGCGTTGGCGGGACTGGGTTCACAGATACGCAGTATTTT.

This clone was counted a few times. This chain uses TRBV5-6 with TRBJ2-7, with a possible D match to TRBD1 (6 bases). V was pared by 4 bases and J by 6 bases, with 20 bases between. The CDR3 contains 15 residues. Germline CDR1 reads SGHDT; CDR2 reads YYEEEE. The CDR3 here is CASSRMGQYGVEQYF. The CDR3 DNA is TGTGCCAGCAGCAGGATGGGACAATACGGAGTCGAGCAGTACTTC.

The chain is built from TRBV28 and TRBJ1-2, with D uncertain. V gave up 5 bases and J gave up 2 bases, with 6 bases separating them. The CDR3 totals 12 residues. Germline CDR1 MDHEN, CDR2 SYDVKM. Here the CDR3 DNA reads TGTGCCAGCAGTCCAGGCAACTATGGCTACACCTTC. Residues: CASSPGNYGYTF.

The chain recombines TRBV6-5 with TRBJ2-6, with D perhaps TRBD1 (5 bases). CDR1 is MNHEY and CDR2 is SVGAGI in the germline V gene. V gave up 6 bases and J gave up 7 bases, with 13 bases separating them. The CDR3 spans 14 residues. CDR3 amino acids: CASRTQVLANVLTF. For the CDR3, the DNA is TGTGCCAGCAGAACACAGGTCTTAGCCAACGTCCTGACTTTC.

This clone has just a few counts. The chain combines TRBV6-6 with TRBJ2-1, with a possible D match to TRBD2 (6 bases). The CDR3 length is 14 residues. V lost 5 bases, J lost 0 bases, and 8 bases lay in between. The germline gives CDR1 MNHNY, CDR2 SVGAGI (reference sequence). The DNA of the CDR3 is TGTGCCAGCAGTGCGGGAAGCTCCTACAATGAGCAGTTCTTC. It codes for CASSAGSSYNEQFF.

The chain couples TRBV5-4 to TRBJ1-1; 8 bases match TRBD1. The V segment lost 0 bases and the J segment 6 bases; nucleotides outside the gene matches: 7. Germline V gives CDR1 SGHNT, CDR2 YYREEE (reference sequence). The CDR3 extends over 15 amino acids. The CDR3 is CASSLVGQGLSEAFF. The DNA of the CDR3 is TGTGCCAGCAGCTTGGTAGGACAGGGCTTATCTGAAGCTTTCTTT. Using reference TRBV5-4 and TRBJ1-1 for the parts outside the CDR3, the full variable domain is ETGVTQSPTHLIKTRGQQVTLRCSSQSGHNTVSWYQQALGQGPQFIFQYYREEENGRGNFPPRFSGLQFPNYSSELNVNALELDDSALYLCASSLVGQGLSEAFFGQGTRLTVV.

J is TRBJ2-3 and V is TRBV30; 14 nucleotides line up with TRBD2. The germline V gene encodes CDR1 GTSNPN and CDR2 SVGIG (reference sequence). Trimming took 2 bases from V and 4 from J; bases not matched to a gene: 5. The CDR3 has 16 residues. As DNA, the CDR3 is TGTGCCTGGAGTCCGGGACTAGCGGGAGCTGCAGATACGCAGTATTTT. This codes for CAWSPGLAGAADTQYF.

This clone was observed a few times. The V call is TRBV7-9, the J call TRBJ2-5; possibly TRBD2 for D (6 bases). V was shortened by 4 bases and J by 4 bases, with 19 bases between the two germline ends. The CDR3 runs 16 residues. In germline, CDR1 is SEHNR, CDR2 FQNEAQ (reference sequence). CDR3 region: CASSSGTLAFSETQYF. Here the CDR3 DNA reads TGTGCCAGCAGCTCCGGGACTCTCGCATTTTCAGAGACCCAGTACTTC.

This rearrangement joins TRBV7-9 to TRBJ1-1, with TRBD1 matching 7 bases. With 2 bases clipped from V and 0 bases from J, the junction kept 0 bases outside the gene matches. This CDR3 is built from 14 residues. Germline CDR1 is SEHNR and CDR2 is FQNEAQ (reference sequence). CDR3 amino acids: CASSLQGVNTEAFF. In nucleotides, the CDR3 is TGTGCCAGCAGCTTACAGGGGGTGAACACTGAAGCTTTCTTT. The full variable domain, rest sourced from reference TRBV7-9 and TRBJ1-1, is DTGVSQNPRHKITKRGQNVTFRCDPISEHNRLYWYRQTLGQGPEFLTYFQNEAQLEKSRLLSDRFSAERPKGSFSTLEIQRTEQGDSAMYLCASSLQGVNTEAFFGQGTRLTVV.

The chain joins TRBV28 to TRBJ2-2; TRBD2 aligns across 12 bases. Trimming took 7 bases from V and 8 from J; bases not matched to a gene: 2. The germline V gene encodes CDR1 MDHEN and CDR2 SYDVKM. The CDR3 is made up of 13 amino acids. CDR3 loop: CASIGLAGGELFF. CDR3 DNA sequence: TGTGCCAGCATCGGACTAGCGGGAGGGGAGCTGTTTTTT. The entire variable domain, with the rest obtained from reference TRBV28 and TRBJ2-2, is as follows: DVKVTQSSRYLVKRTGEKVFLECVQDMDHENMFWYRQDPGLGLRLIYFSYDVKMKEKGDIPEGYSVSREKKERFSLILESASTNQTSMYLCASIGLAGGELFFGEGSRLTVL.

The DNA of the CDR3 is TGCAGCGTTGAAGTCCAGCGGGAGTACGATACGCAGTATTTT. Amino acids: CSVEVQREYDTQYF. The V call is TRBV29-1, the J call TRBJ2-3; TRBD2 agrees at 8 bases. CDR1 is SQVTM, CDR2 ANQGSEA, per germline. The CDR3 covers 14 residues. Trimming cost V 1 base and J 6 bases; bases outside gene matches: 6.

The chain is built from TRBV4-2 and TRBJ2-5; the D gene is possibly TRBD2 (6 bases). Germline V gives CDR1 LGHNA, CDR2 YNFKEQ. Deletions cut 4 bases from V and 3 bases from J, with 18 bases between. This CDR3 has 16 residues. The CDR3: CASSPGGQWEEETQYF. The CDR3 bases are TGTGCCAGCAGCCCAGGAGGGCAGTGGGAGGAAGAGACCCAGTACTTC.

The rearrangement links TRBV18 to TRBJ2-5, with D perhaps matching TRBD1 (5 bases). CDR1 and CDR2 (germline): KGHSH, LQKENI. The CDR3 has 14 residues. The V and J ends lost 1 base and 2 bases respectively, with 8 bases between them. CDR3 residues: CASSPQAGQETQYF. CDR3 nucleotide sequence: TGTGCCAGCTCACCACAGGCAGGGCAAGAGACCCAGTACTTC. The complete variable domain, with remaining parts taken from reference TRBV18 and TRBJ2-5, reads NAGVMQNPRHLVRRRGQEARLRCSPMKGHSHVYWYRQLPEEGLKFMVYLQKENIIDESGMPKERFSAEFPKEGPSILRIQQVVRGDSAAYFCASSPQAGQETQYFGPGTRLLVL.

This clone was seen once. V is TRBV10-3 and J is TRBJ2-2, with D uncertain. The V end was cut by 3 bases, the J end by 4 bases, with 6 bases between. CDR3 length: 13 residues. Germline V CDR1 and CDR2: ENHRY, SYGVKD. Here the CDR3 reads CAISDAATGELFF. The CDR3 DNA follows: TGTGCCATCAGTGATGCGGCCACCGGGGAGCTGTTTTTT.

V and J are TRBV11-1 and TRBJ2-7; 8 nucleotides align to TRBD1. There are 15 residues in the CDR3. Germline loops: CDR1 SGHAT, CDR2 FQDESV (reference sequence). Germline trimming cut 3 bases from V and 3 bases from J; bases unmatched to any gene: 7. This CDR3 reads CASSFLHRGFYEQYF. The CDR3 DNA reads TGTGCCAGCAGCTTCCTCCACAGGGGGTTCTACGAGCAGTACTTC.

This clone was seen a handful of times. Here the CDR3 DNA reads TGTGCCAGCAGCTTAATGGCCGGCCCGGCAGGGGGGAATCAGCCCCAGCATTTT. The encoded protein is CASSLMAGPAGGNQPQHF. The rearrangement uses TRBV7-2 and TRBJ1-5; 7 nucleotides align to TRBD1. Germline V gene data show CDR1 as SGHTA and CDR2 as FQGNSA. This CDR3 is 18 amino acids long. Unmatched junction bases numbered 14, after V lost 2 bases and J lost 4 bases.

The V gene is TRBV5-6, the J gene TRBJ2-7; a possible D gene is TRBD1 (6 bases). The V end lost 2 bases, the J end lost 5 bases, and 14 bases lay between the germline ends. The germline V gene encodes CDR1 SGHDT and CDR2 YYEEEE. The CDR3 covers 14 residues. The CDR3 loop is CASSLSGVGHEQYF. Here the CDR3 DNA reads TGTGCCAGCAGCTTATCAGGGGTTGGCCACGAGCAGTACTTC.

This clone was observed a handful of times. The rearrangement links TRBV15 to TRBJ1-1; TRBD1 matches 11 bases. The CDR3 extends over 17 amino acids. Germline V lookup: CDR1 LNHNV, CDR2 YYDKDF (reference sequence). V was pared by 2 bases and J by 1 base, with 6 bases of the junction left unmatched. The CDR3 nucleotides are TGTGCCACCAGCAGACCCGGACAGGGGGCGAAGAACACTGAAGCTTTCTTT. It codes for CATSRPGQGAKNTEAFF. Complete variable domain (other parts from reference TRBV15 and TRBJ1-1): DAMVIQNPRYQVTQFGKPVTLSCSQTLNHNVMYWYQQKSSQAPKLLFHYYDKDFNNEADTPDNFQSRRPNTSFCFLDIRSPGLGDTAMYLCATSRPGQGAKNTEAFFGQGTRLTVV.

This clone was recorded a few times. CDR3 residues: CASRTGLGAAGELFF. The CDR3 region has the DNA TGTGCCAGCAGAACGGGACTAGGGGCCGCCGGGGAGCTGTTTTTT. The chain employs TRBV2 and TRBJ2-2, with TRBD2 identical over 8 bases. The germline CDR1 and CDR2 sequences are SNHLY and FYNNEI. V shed 6 bases and J 6 bases; nucleotides not matched to a gene: 9. This CDR3 contains 15 residues.

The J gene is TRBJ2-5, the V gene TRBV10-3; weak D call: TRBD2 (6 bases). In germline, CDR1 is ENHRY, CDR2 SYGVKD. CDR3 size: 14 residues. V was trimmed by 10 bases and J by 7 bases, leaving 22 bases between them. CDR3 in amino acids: CATRQPGLYGTQYF. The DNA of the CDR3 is TGTGCCACCCGACAACCGGGACTGTATGGGACCCAGTACTTC.

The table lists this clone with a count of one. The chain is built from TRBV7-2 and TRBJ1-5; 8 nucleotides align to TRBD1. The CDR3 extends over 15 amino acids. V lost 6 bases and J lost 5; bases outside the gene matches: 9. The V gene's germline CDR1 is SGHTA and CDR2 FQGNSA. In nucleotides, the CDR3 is TGTGCCAGCAGTGCCGGGACAGGCGATTATCAGCCCCAGCATTTT. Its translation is CASSAGTGDYQPQHF.